This TCR beta chain was recorded in a study of control samples from healthy donors and cancer patients. Profiled with immunoSEQ multiplex PCR; TCRdb holds only in-frame clones, not every one. The sample carries about 130,000 clones, 85% to 95% recorded once. This clone was seen a single time. Per germline, CDR1 SGHRS and CDR2 YFSETQ. Trimming removed 3 bases at V and 4 bases at J, with 21 bases between. The CDR3 covers 17 residues. This sequence joins TRBV5-1 and TRBJ2-3; D tentatively reads TRBD1 or TRBD2 (5 bases each). The material sequenced was blood. The sequence came from a man aged 18 to 30 in good health. CDR3 sequence reads: CASSSTRWDPDADTQYF. DNA of the CDR3: TGCGCCAGCAGCTCTACCCGCTGGGACCCCGACGCAGATACGCAGTATTTT.